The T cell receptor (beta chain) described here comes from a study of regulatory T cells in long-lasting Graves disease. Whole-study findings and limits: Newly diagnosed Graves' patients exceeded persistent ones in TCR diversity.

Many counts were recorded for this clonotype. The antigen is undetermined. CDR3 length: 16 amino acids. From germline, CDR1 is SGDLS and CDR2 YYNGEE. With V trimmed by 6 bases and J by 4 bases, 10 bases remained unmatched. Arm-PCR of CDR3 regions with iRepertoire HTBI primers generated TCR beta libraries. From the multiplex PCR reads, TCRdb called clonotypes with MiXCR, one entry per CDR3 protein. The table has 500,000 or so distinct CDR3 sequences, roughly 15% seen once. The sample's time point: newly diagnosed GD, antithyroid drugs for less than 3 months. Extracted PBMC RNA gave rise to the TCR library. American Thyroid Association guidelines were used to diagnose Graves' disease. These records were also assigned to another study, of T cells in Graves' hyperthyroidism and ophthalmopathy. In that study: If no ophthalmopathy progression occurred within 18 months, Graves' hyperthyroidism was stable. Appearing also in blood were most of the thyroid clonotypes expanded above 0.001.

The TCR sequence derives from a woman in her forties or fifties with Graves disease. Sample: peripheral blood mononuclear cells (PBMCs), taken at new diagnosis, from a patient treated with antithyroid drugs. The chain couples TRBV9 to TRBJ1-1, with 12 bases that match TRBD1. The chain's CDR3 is CASTFGTGGEGTEAFF. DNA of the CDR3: TGTGCCAGCACCTTTGGGACAGGGGGCGAGGGCACTGAAGCTTTCTTT. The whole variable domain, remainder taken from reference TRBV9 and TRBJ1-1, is DSGVTQTPKHLITATGQRVTLRCSPRSGDLSVYWYQQSLDQGLQFLIQYYNGEERAKGNILERFSAQQFPDLHSELNLSSLELGDSALYFCASTFGTGGEGTEAFFGQGTRLTVV.